This T cell receptor beta chain was retrieved from a study of technical replicates of blood from several donors. The data were produced by immunoSEQ multiplex PCR, yet TCRdb's version contains in-frame clones alone and is incomplete. The sample comprises some 60,000 clones, 87% of which are singletons, and roughly 5.2% rests with the top ten. This CDR3 has 16 residues. Deletions cut 3 bases from V and 3 bases from J, with 18 bases between. In germline, CDR1 is PRHDT, CDR2 FYEKMQ (reference sequence). This chain joins TRBV13 and TRBJ2-7; unclear D gene. The sequencing input was PBMCs. The clonotype comes from a human donor in good health. Some clones in this sample may be carry-over from other donors' samples. The CDR3 DNA reads as TGTGCCAGCAGCTTTCCGTCGGAAGGCGCAGGCTACGAGCAGTACTTC. It is translated as CASSFPSEGAGYEQYF.